This TCR beta chain derives from a study of T cells in Graves' hyperthyroidism and ophthalmopathy. Study context: Blood from the periphery was taken at initial diagnosis, before any treatment. Study-wide points: Blood held most thyroid clonotypes expanded above 0.001 frequency.

The V gene's germline CDR1 is KGHSH and CDR2 LQKENI. The CDR3 runs 16 residues. After removal of 0 bases from V and 4 bases from J, the junction contained 3 bases not matched to a gene. The sample holds many counts of this clonotype. Its target is not known. TCR beta CDR3 regions were amplified from RNA transcripts. The primer set for the first-round RT-PCR of the TCR CDR3 was HTBI. Each CDR3 protein gets one entry after TCRdb re-called the multiplex PCR reads with MiXCR. Here the sample spans fewer than 750,000 distinct CDR3 sequences, roughly 15% being singletons. The sequence derives from a woman aged 45-59 years with Graves' ophthalmopathy. Sequencing used blood. V and J are TRBV18 and TRBJ2-2, with 9 bases matching TRBD1. CDR3 region: CASSPPGQGTTGELFF. The DNA for the CDR3 is TGTGCCAGCTCACCACCGGGACAGGGAACCACCGGGGAGCTGTTTTTT.